The entry that follows covers one TCR beta chain sequence. This sample stems from a study of blood T cell repertoires in COVID-19. Across the study: The United States, Italy and Spain supplied acute and convalescent COVID-19 samples. Nucleic acid was either cDNA or gDNA, and it came from T cells, B-cell-depleted T cells, or PBMCs.

Trimming cost V 5 bases and J 6 bases; bases outside gene matches: 10. Germline assignment: CDR1 SEHNR and CDR2 FQNEAQ (reference sequence). This CDR3 contains 16 residues. In the original analysis: Nucleated cell number was recorded as an estimate derived from reference gene primer amplification. Produced via immunoSEQ multiplex PCR; TCRdb's table is partial and in-frame only. V and J calls and clone size follow that table, whereas D and trimming were derived from the DNA. The sample includes more than 200,000 clones, around 82% of them seen just once. Source material: peripheral blood. The source is a man in his fifties with active or convalescent COVID-19. The chain uses TRBV7-9 and TRBJ1-6, with 7 bases identical to TRBD1. CDR3 in amino acids: CASSRTGGQANSPLHF. CDR3 sequence (DNA): TGTGCCAGCAGCCGCACCGGAGGACAGGCTAATTCACCCCTCCACTTT.